The 25 T cell receptor beta chains below all came from one sample that was sequenced in a study of CD4+ T cells in melanoma. Generated by immunoSEQ multiplex PCR, the TCRdb table keeps only in-frame clones and is missing some. The sample holds some 10,000 clones; 65% to 70% are singletons and the top ten take approximately 10%. Sequenced: cells from a culture (not recorded whether cultured in vitro). Receptors originate from a human donor with melanoma.

This clone was recorded once. The chain employs TRBV4-1 and TRBJ1-2, with D unclear. The germline V gene encodes CDR1 MGHRA and CDR2 YSYEKL. CDR3 length: 16 amino acids. V lost 4 bases, J lost 2 bases, and 17 bases lay in between. The CDR3 spells CASSRGFSGRNYGYTF. CDR3 in DNA: TGCGCCAGCAGCCGGGGTTTTTCGGGGAGGAACTATGGCTACACCTTC.

The CDR3 nucleotides read TGTGCCAGCATGCCCAGGGGGGGCACTGAAGCTTTCTTT. Its protein product is CASMPRGGTEAFF. This rearrangement joins TRBV6-1 to TRBJ1-1; the match to TRBD1 covers 7 bases. The CDR3 is made up of 13 amino acids. Trimming removed 7 bases from V and 4 bases from J; junction bases left unmatched: 6. Per the germline V gene, CDR1 is MNHNS and CDR2 is SASEGT.

This sequence joins TRBV2 and TRBJ1-2; D not certain. The CDR3 runs to 14 residues. Germline V gene lookup returns CDR1 SNHLY and CDR2 FYNNEI. The V and J ends lost 7 bases and 7 bases respectively, with 19 bases between them. The CDR3 loop is CASMLDLRPRGYTF. CDR3 DNA: TGTGCCAGCATGCTAGATCTCCGGCCTCGTGGCTACACCTTC.

The V and J genes are TRBV7-9 and TRBJ2-7; D gene ambiguous. V shed 5 bases and J shed 3 bases, with 8 bases lying between them. The length of the CDR3 is 12 residues. Germline CDR1 and CDR2: SEHNR and FQNEAQ (reference sequence). As DNA, the CDR3 is TGTGCCAGCAGCCCGACGGACTACGAGCAGTACTTC. It translates to CASSPTDYEQYF.

The J gene is TRBJ2-1, the V gene TRBV7-2; unclear D gene. CDR3 length equals 12 residues. V dropped 3 bases and J dropped 7 bases, with 7 bases sitting between them. CDR1 SGHTA and CDR2 FQGNSA come from the germline V gene. The CDR3 region is CASSFRVNEQFF. The CDR3 DNA is TGTGCCAGCAGCTTTCGGGTGAATGAGCAGTTCTTC.

This chain connects TRBV7-8 to TRBJ2-1; D unclear. CDR1 SGHVS and CDR2 FQNEAQ come from the germline V gene. V was pared by 4 bases and J by 9 bases, with 16 bases between. The CDR3 length is 14 residues. In nucleotides, the CDR3 is TGTGCCAGCAGCTCGTCCGGGCCGCGCGGTGAGCAGTTCTTC. Its protein is CASSSSGPRGEQFF.

The chain uses TRBV13 and TRBJ2-5; D is unclear. CDR3 length: 14 amino acids. V gave up 4 bases and J gave up 7 bases, with 16 bases separating them. The V gene's germline CDR1 is PRHDT and CDR2 FYEKMQ (reference sequence). The CDR3, as DNA: TGTGCCAGCAGCTCCCTCCTAGGGCTGAGGACCCAGTACTTC. The encoded protein is CASSSLLGLRTQYF.

This clone has just a few counts. V gene TRBV6-1 combines with J gene TRBJ1-2; D is ambiguous. V lost 1 base, J lost 7 bases, and 16 bases lay in between. Germline CDR1 MNHNS, CDR2 SASEGT. The length of the CDR3 is 15 residues. This CDR3 reads CASSEGPGRISGYTF. The CDR3 nucleotides read TGTGCCAGCAGTGAAGGTCCCGGCAGGATAAGTGGCTACACCTTC.

J is TRBJ2-1 and V is TRBV19; D ambiguous. The CDR3 extends over 13 amino acids. In germline, CDR1 is LNHDA, CDR2 SQIVND (reference sequence). Between the trimmed V and J ends, which lost 4 bases and 10 bases, there was a span of 14 bases. The CDR3 here is CASSTDGTTEQFF. The CDR3 DNA sequence: TGTGCCAGTAGTACCGACGGCACTACGGAGCAGTTCTTC.

The gene calls are TRBV27 and TRBJ2-1; weak D call: TRBD2 (6 bases). V lost 0 bases and J lost 0, with 15 bases in between. This CDR3 has 18 amino acids. The germline V gene has CDR1 MNHEY and CDR2 SMNVEV (reference sequence). The CDR3 DNA reads TGTGCCAGCAGTTTATCTCCAGGGCGGGGACTCTCCTACAATGAGCAGTTCTTC. It codes for CASSLSPGRGLSYNEQFF.

This chain joins TRBV7-6 and TRBJ2-5; D unclear. Per the germline V gene, CDR1 is SGHVS and CDR2 is FNYEAQ. CDR3 length: 11 residues. Trimming took off 4 bases at V and 7 bases at J, with 7 bases between the two ends. The CDR3 spells CASSSSATQYF. CDR3 DNA sequence: TGTGCCAGCAGCTCCTCCGCGACCCAGTACTTC.

Here the CDR3 reads CASSPDVGRGAFF. The DNA for the CDR3 is TGTGCCAGCAGCCCGGACGTGGGGCGCGGAGCTTTCTTT. This chain links TRBV7-9 with TRBJ1-1; TRBD1 is a possible D gene (5 bases). The CDR3 has 13 residues. CDR1 is SEHNR, CDR2 FQNEAQ, per germline (reference sequence). The V end was cut by 5 bases, the J end by 10 bases, with 17 bases between.

The V gene is TRBV7-9, the J gene TRBJ1-2; a possible D gene is TRBD1 (6 bases). The length of the CDR3 is 14 residues. The V and J ends lost 3 bases and 3 bases respectively, with 11 bases between them. CDR1 is SEHNR and CDR2 is FQNEAQ in the germline V gene (reference sequence). This CDR3 is CASSLGARDYGYTF. The CDR3, as DNA: TGTGCCAGCAGCTTGGGGGCCAGGGACTATGGCTACACCTTC.

The V and J genes are TRBV9 and TRBJ2-3, with D unclear. The ends were cut back, 1 base at V and 2 bases at J, with 11 bases in the middle. Germline assignment: CDR1 SGDLS and CDR2 YYNGEE. The CDR3 is 15 amino acids. CDR3 region: CASSVLDSPTDTQYF. The CDR3 DNA sequence: TGTGCCAGCAGCGTACTGGATAGCCCCACAGATACGCAGTATTTT.

The CDR3 DNA sequence: TGTGCCATCAGTGAGTCGGATGGGGTCTATGGCTACACCTTC. It specifies CAISESDGVYGYTF. This chain connects TRBV10-3 to TRBJ1-2; no clear D. The CDR3 totals 14 residues. The germline V and J ends were trimmed by 0 bases and 4 bases, with 9 bases remaining between them. CDR1 and CDR2 (germline): ENHRY, SYGVKD.

This clone was observed a few times. Other DNA sequences in this sample translate to the same CDR3. The chain couples TRBV4-1 to TRBJ1-6, with a possible D match to TRBD1 (5 bases). Germline values: CDR1 MGHRA, CDR2 YSYEKL. This CDR3 spans 12 amino acids. The V end was cut by 4 bases, the J end by 7 bases, with 5 bases between. CDR3 DNA: TGCGCCAGCAGCCGGGGGAATTCACCCCTCCACTTT. Translated: CASSRGNSPLHF.

The rearrangement uses TRBV6-6 and TRBJ2-1, with D maybe TRBD2 (6 bases). The CDR3 extends over 12 amino acids. The germline V gene has CDR1 MNHNY and CDR2 SVGAGI (reference sequence). V lost 6 bases and J lost 5, with 8 bases in between. Here the CDR3 reads CASRRLDNEQFF. The CDR3 region has the DNA TGTGCCAGCAGGAGACTAGACAATGAGCAGTTCTTC.

V gene TRBV6-1 combines with J gene TRBJ1-1, with unresolved D. This CDR3 comprises 14 residues. With 6 bases removed from V and 0 bases from J, the gap between germline ends came to 11 bases. CDR1 and CDR2 (germline): MNHNS, SASEGT. The CDR3 DNA follows: TGTGCCAGCAGGCCCGGACGGCTGAACACTGAAGCTTTCTTT. This sequence encodes CASRPGRLNTEAFF.

The V call is TRBV30, the J call TRBJ2-7; TRBD1 or TRBD2 may be the D gene (5 bases each). The V end was cut by 4 bases, the J end by 5 bases, with 24 bases between. CDR1 GTSNPN and CDR2 SVGIG come from the germline V gene (reference sequence). This CDR3 region has 16 residues. CDR3: CAWNYFRALGAHEQYF. CDR3 DNA sequence: TGTGCCTGGAACTACTTTCGGGCCCTCGGGGCCCACGAGCAGTACTTC.

In this sample, this clone turned up a few times. This rearrangement joins TRBV15 to TRBJ1-2, with 7 bases that match TRBD1. Germline trimming cut 3 bases from V and 6 bases from J; bases unmatched to any gene: 10. The CDR3 totals 15 residues. Germline assignment: CDR1 LNHNV and CDR2 YYDKDF (reference sequence). CDR3 DNA sequence: TGTGCCACCAGCAGCCTAGACAGGGTCGGAAATGGCTACACCTTC. It yields the protein CATSSLDRVGNGYTF. Together with reference TRBV15 and TRBJ1-2, the CDR3 gives the full variable domain: DAMVIQNPRYQVTQFGKPVTLSCSQTLNHNVMYWYQQKSSQAPKLLFHYYDKDFNNEADTPDNFQSRRPNTSFCFLDIRSPGLGDTAMYLCATSSLDRVGNGYTFGSGTRLTVV.

The chain combines TRBV27 with TRBJ2-4; possible D gene TRBD2, 5 bases. V shed 5 bases and J shed 0 bases, with 11 bases lying between them. This CDR3 comprises 15 residues. Looked up from germline, CDR1 is MNHEY and CDR2 is SMNVEV (reference sequence). CDR3: CASSLREPAKNIQYF. DNA of the CDR3: TGTGCCAGCAGTCTCCGGGAACCAGCCAAAAACATTCAGTACTTC.

The chain recombines TRBV18 with TRBJ2-7; 11 bases are shared with TRBD1. The ends lost 3 bases at V and 0 bases at J; junction bases unmatched: 10. There are 18 residues in the CDR3. The germline gives CDR1 KGHSH, CDR2 LQKENI. The CDR3, as DNA: TGTGCCAGCTCACCCCAATCCGGGACAGGGGGTTACTCCTACGAGCAGTACTTC. This translates into CASSPQSGTGGYSYEQYF.

In its sample, this clone is medium-sized. In DNA form, the CDR3 reads TGTGCCAGCTCATGGGGGGGACCCACAGATACGCAGTATTTT. This sequence encodes CASSWGGPTDTQYF. This sequence joins TRBV27 and TRBJ2-3; 7 bases match TRBD2. The CDR3 spans 14 residues. Germline-derived CDR1 and CDR2 are MNHEY and SMNVEV (reference sequence). J was trimmed by 2 bases and V by 8 bases; bases with no gene match: 7.

V gene TRBV6-1 combines with J gene TRBJ1-5; D is ambiguous. The germline V and J ends were trimmed by 6 bases and 7 bases, with 16 bases remaining between them. CDR1 MNHNS and CDR2 SASEGT come from the germline V gene. The CDR3 spans 14 residues. The chain's CDR3 is CASSRFFGGQPQHF. The DNA of the CDR3 is TGTGCCAGCAGCCGATTCTTCGGTGGACAGCCCCAGCATTTT.

V is TRBV5-1 and J is TRBJ1-2, with 9 nucleotides matching TRBD1. The CDR3 is 13 amino acids. V dropped 1 base and J dropped 6; count of bases not matched to a gene: 1. The germline V gene encodes CDR1 SGHRS and CDR2 YFSETQ. Here the CDR3 DNA reads TGCGCCAGCAGCTTGAACAGGGGGCATGGCTACACCTTC. Translating it yields CASSLNRGHGYTF. The full variable domain, completed using reference TRBV5-1 and TRBJ1-2, is KAGVTQTPRYLIKTRGQQVTLSCSPISGHRSVSWYQQTPGQGLQFLFEYFSETQRNKGNFPGRFSGRQFSNSRSEMNVSTLELGDSALYLCASSLNRGHGYTFGSGTRLTVV.